Sequencing of this TCR beta chain was carried out in a study of blood T cells in healthy people across ages. The study, taken as a whole, reports: Estimates based on one million T cells were treated as lower bounds.

Through a sample-barcoded 5' primer and a J-beta primer mix, a second PCR was run for about 6 to 12 cycles. TCRdb fed the 5' RACE reads into MiXCR, producing one record per CDR3 protein. The sample includes around 780,000 distinct CDR3 sequences, about 26% of them seen just once. This CDR3 is 14 amino acids long. The junction had 3 bases not matched to a gene; V was cut back by 4 bases and J by 2 bases. The germline V gene has CDR1 SEHNR and CDR2 FQNEAQ (reference sequence). This clonotype was picked up many times. Its specificity is unknown. Russia was home to the donors, healthy Caucasian individuals aged roughly 6 to 90. In addition, the sample was reused for a study of T cells of mothers and their children. That investigation notes: Researchers put all of the extracted RNA into cDNA synthesis, using around 1.5 ug per 15 ul.

This chain connects TRBV7-9 to TRBJ1-2; 8 bases agree with TRBD1. Sequencing input: blood. This clonotype originated in a boy aged 5-17 years in good health. In DNA form, the CDR3 reads TGTGCCAGCAGCTACGGGACAGGCAACTATGGCTACACCTTC. It specifies CASSYGTGNYGYTF.